This T cell receptor beta chain was profiled in a study of OX40 agonist ivuxolimab in advanced cancers. About the study: The treatment was a fully human IgG2 OX40 agonist, ivuxolimab. Findings of the study overall: Also showing low normalized T-cell clonal expansion were some of the nonresponders. No antigen was identified for the clonally expanded peripheral T cells.

Profiled with immunoSEQ multiplex PCR; TCRdb holds only in-frame clones, not every one. The table records some 70,000 clones, about 85% of them present only once. About this clone itself: Its antigen remains unknown.

The length of the CDR3 is 16 residues. CDR1 is SGHTA, CDR2 FQGTGA, per germline. Trimming removed 2 bases at V and 4 bases at J, with 16 bases between. The sequencing used CD4+ or CD8+ T cells sorted from blood, collected in a trial of the OX40 agonist ivuxolimab. V usage is TRBV7-3 and J usage is TRBJ2-3, with D possibly being TRBD2 (6 bases). The clonotype comes from an adult with an advanced solid tumor such as melanoma, head and neck, liver or kidney cancer. The chain's CDR3 is CASSLSGGNPADTQYF. As DNA, the CDR3 is TGTGCCAGCAGCTTATCGGGCGGGAATCCAGCAGATACGCAGTATTTT.